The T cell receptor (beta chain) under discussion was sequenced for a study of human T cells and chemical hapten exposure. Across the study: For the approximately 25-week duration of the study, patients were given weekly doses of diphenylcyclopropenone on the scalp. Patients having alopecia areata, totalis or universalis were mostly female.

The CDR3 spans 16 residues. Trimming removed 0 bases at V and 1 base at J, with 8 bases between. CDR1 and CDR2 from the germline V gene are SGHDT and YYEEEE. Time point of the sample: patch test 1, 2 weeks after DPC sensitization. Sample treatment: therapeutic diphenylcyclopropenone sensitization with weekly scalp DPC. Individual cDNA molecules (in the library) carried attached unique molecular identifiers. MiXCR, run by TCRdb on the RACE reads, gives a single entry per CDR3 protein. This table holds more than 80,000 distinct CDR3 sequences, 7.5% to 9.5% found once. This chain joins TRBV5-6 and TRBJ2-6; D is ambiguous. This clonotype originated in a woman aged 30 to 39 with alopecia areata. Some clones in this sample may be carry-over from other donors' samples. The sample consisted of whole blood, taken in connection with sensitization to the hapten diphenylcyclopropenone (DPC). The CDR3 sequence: CASSLDSRSGANVLTF. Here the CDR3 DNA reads TGTGCCAGCAGCTTGGATAGCAGGTCTGGGGCCAACGTCCTGACTTTC.